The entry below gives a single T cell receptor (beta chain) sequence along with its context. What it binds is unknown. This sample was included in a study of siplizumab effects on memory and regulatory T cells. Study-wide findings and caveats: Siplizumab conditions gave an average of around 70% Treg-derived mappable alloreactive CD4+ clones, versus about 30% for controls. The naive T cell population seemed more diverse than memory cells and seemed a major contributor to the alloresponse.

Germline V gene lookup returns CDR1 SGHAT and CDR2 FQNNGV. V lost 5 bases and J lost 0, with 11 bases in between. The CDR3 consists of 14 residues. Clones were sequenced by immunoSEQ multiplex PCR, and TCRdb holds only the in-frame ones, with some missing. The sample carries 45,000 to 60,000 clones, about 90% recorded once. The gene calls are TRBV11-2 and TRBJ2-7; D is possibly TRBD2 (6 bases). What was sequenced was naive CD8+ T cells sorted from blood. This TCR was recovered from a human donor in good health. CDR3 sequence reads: CASSLGTRSYEQYF. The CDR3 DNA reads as TGTGCCAGCAGCCTCGGGACTCGCTCCTACGAGCAGTACTTC.